These 12 T cell receptor beta chains were all obtained from the same sample, sequenced in a study of T cells after yellow fever vaccination. TCRdb independently ran MiXCR on the 5' RACE reads; one entry per CDR3 protein. The sample has some 200,000 distinct CDR3 sequences, roughly 3.3% seen once. Source: CD4+ T cells sorted from PBMCs, taken 10 days after the yellow fever booster vaccination. The receptors originated from a man between 18 and 29 years old who received the YFV17D yellow fever vaccine.

The genes are TRBV7-2 and TRBJ1-5; D uncertain. This CDR3 is 12 amino acids long. V dropped 5 bases and J dropped 6 bases, with 8 bases sitting between them. Per germline, CDR1 SGHTA and CDR2 FQGNSA. In DNA form, the CDR3 reads TGTGCCAGCAGCACGCCCCCTCAGCCCCAGCATTTT. It codes for CASSTPPQPQHF.

This clonotype was seen many times. This rearrangement joins TRBV10-3 to TRBJ2-3, with TRBD2 matching over 7 bases. The CDR3 has 16 residues. The V gene end was trimmed by 0 bases and the J gene end by 1 base; junction bases not matched to a gene: 4. CDR1 is ENHRY and CDR2 is SYGVKD in the germline V gene. Here the CDR3 DNA reads TGTGCCATCAGTGAGTCGGGCGCGGGGGGCACAGATACGCAGTATTTT. Its translation is CAISESGAGGTDTQYF.

This clonotype was found many times. This chain connects TRBV7-3 to TRBJ2-4; tentative D call: TRBD1 (6 bases). The CDR3 runs 14 residues. V lost 2 bases and J 9 bases, leaving 14 bases between the germline ends. In germline, CDR1 is SGHTA, CDR2 FQGTGA. DNA for the CDR3: TGTGCCAGCAGCTTAGAGACAGGTGTTGGCATTCAGTACTTC. It yields the protein CASSLETGVGIQYF.

This clonotype was counted ten times or more. The chain's CDR3 is CASSVGLASNGELFF. The CDR3 DNA follows: TGTGCCAGCAGCGTGGGACTAGCGTCTAATGGGGAGCTGTTTTTT. V gene TRBV7-7 combines with J gene TRBJ2-2; 10 positions agree with TRBD2. CDR3 length: 15 amino acids. V was clipped by 5 bases and J by 8 bases; unmatched bases: 8. The germline V gene encodes CDR1 SSHAT and CDR2 FNYEAQ (reference sequence). Full variable domain (remainder filled in from reference TRBV7-7 and TRBJ2-2): GAGVSQSPRYKVTKRGQDVTLRCDPISSHATLYWYQQALGQGPEFLTYFNYEAQPDKSGLPSDRFSAERPEGSISTLTIQRTEQRDSAMYRCASSVGLASNGELFFGEGSRLTVL.

This clonotype was found a few times. The chain combines TRBV12-3 or TRBV12-4 with TRBJ2-2; no clear D gene. The CDR3 is 15 amino acids. Between the trimmed V and J ends, which lost 8 bases and 0 bases, there was a span of 13 bases. CDR3 residues: CASARAAANTGELFF. CDR3 nucleotides: TGTGCCAGCGCCCGGGCGGCTGCGAACACCGGGGAGCTGTTTTTT.

This clonotype appeared a few times. The V gene is TRBV4-1, the J gene TRBJ2-5, with TRBD2 identical over 8 bases. CDR1 is MGHRA, CDR2 YSYEKL, per germline. J was trimmed by 1 base and V by 5 bases; bases with no gene match: 6. CDR3 size: 15 residues. CDR3 bases: TGCGCCAGCAGCGGCTTAGGACTAGCCCAAGAGACCCAGTACTTC. It yields the protein CASSGLGLAQETQYF.

This clonotype appeared a few times. This rearrangement joins TRBV20-1 to TRBJ1-1; no definite D call. This CDR3 is built from 13 residues. V shed 1 base and J shed 2 bases, with 8 bases lying between them. Germline V gene lookup returns CDR1 DFQATT and CDR2 SNEGSKA (reference sequence). The CDR3 reads CSARVGPNTEAFF. In DNA form, the CDR3 reads TGCAGTGCTAGAGTGGGTCCCAACACTGAAGCTTTCTTT.

This clonotype has only a few counts. V usage is TRBV18 and J usage is TRBJ1-1, with D maybe TRBD1 (5 bases). Per germline, CDR1 KGHSH and CDR2 LQKENI. Trimming took 3 bases from V and 11 from J, leaving 22 bases between them. The CDR3 is 15 residues long. CDR3 DNA sequence: TGTGCCAGCTCACCGGGCCCATTTAGGGGCTGGGGGGCTTTCTTT. It codes for CASSPGPFRGWGAFF.

This clonotype was seen at least ten times. J is TRBJ1-1 and V is TRBV7-6, with D possibly being TRBD1 (6 bases). The ends were cut back, 4 bases at V and 5 bases at J, with 11 bases in the middle. CDR1 SGHVS and CDR2 FNYEAQ come from the germline V gene. This CDR3 contains 13 residues. CDR3 sequence reads: CASSSSGDTEAFF. For the CDR3, the DNA is TGTGCCAGCAGCTCCTCAGGGGATACTGAAGCTTTCTTT.

This clonotype occurred many times. The J gene is TRBJ1-2, the V gene TRBV10-3; tentative D call: TRBD1 (6 bases). The CDR3 loop spans 13 amino acids. The germline V and J ends were trimmed by 6 bases and 6 bases, with 14 bases remaining between them. From germline, CDR1 is ENHRY and CDR2 SYGVKD. The DNA for the CDR3 is TGTGCCATCAGGATGACAGGCCAGGATGGCTACACCTTC. This sequence encodes CAIRMTGQDGYTF.

This clonotype was counted ten times or more. V gene TRBV12-5 combines with J gene TRBJ2-5; the D is unclear. Germline values: CDR1 LGHNT, CDR2 FRNRAP. The CDR3 totals 10 residues. V was trimmed by 1 base and J by 6 bases, leaving 0 bases between them. The CDR3 nucleotides are TGTGCTAGTGGTTTGGAGACCCAGTACTTC. The encoded protein is CASGLETQYF. Drawing the rest from reference TRBV12-5 and TRBJ2-5, the complete variable domain is DARVTQTPRHKVTEMGQEVTMRCQPILGHNTVFWYRQTMMQGLELLAYFRNRAPLDDSGMPKDRFSAEMPDATLATLKIQPSEPRDSAVYFCASGLETQYFGPGTRLLVL.

This sequence joins TRBV7-6 and TRBJ1-1; 7 bases line up with TRBD1. J gave up 1 base and V 5 bases, and 4 bases lay outside the gene matches. CDR3 length: 14 residues. The V gene's germline CDR1 is SGHVS and CDR2 FNYEAQ. CDR3 sequence reads: CASSRNRGNTEAFF. CDR3 bases: TGTGCCAGCAGCCGTAACAGGGGGAACACTGAAGCTTTCTTT.